Listed below are T cell receptor beta chains from one sample, sequenced in a study of early T cells in non-severe SARS-CoV-2 infection. From the 5' RACE reads, TCRdb called clonotypes with MiXCR, one entry per CDR3 protein. The sample shows 60,000 to 75,000 distinct CDR3 sequences, 10% to 12% of them seen only once. Sequenced here: whole blood, sampled at baseline. Every receptor here comes from an adult who was a healthcare worker with PCR-confirmed SARS-CoV-2 infection or an uninfected control (not recorded which). The CDR3 runs from the conserved cysteine through the conserved F or W. The D gene is left open where the match is weak. Size values are once, few and many counts, or a class for expanded clones, and some rows have none.

many | TRBJ1-2 | TRBD1 | 15 | TRBV27 | CATRRLGQEDYGYTF | TGTGCCACCAGAAGGTTGGGACAGGAGGACTATGGCTACACCTTC
few | TRBJ2-4 | NA | 15 | TRBV5-6 | CASSQGTIGKNIQYF | TGTGCCAGCAGCCAGGGGACAATAGGGAAAAACATTCAGTACTTC
NA | TRBJ2-3 | NA | 16 | TRBV6-6 | CASTEATGILTDTQYF | TGTGCCAGCACTGAAGCTACCGGGATTCTAACAGATACGCAGTATTTT
many | TRBJ2-3 | TRBD2 | 15 | TRBV30 | CAWRRAGGRTDTQYF | TGTGCCTGGAGACGAGCGGGGGGGCGGACAGATACGCAGTATTTT
many | TRBJ2-5 | TRBD1 | 14 | TRBV20-1 | CSARVWGQQETQYF | TGCAGTGCTAGAGTTTGGGGACAGCAAGAGACCCAGTACTTC
many | TRBJ2-4 | TRBD1 | 11 | TRBV2 | CASRQGDIQYF | TGTGCCAGCAGACAGGGGGACATTCAGTACTTC
many | TRBJ2-1 | NA | 17 | TRBV29-1 | CSVFQVVVRRYGSEQFF | TGCAGCGTATTTCAGGTTGTGGTGCGGAGGTACGGGTCCGAGCAGTTCTTC
few | TRBJ2-6 | NA | 14 | TRBV3-1 | CASSLAAGANVLTF | TGTGCCAGCAGCCTAGCTGCTGGGGCCAACGTCCTGACTTTC
few | TRBJ2-3 | TRBD1 | 15 | TRBV7-9 | CASSALTGGTDTQYF | TGTGCCAGCAGCGCCCTGACAGGGGGCACAGATACGCAGTATTTT
NA | TRBJ1-1 | TRBD1 | 16 | TRBV6-5 | CASRKGQLLLNTEAFF | TGTGCCAGCAGAAAGGGACAGCTATTATTGAACACTGAAGCTTTCTTT
NA | TRBJ2-5 | NA | 14 | TRBV10-2 | CASPENGEIQTQYF | TGCGCCAGCCCCGAGAACGGGGAGATACAGACCCAGTACTTC